These 25 T cell receptor beta chains were all obtained from the same sample, sequenced in a study of control samples from healthy donors and cancer patients. The data were produced by immunoSEQ multiplex PCR, yet TCRdb's version contains in-frame clones alone and is incomplete. Of about 80,000 clones in the sample, over 85% are singletons; the top ten hold around 5.8%. Sequencing used blood. The receptors here all came from a man in his fifties or sixties in good health.

The chain joins TRBV6-5 to TRBJ2-5, with a possible D match to TRBD2 (5 bases). V shed 0 bases and J shed 2 bases, with 10 bases lying between them. This CDR3 region has 15 residues. From germline, CDR1 is MNHEY and CDR2 SVGAGI. In DNA, the CDR3 is TGTGCCAGCAGTTACTCGAAACTAGGGCAAGAGACCCAGTACTTC. It specifies CASSYSKLGQETQYF.

This chain uses TRBV5-1 with TRBJ2-3; no firm D call. The CDR3 runs to 14 residues. V lost 3 bases, J lost 2 bases, and 10 bases lay in between. Germline lookup yields CDR1 SGHRS and CDR2 YFSETQ. The CDR3, as DNA: TGCGCCAGCAGCTCGACCCACGCCACAGATACGCAGTATTTT. This translates into CASSSTHATDTQYF.

This chain joins TRBV12-3 or TRBV12-4 and TRBJ2-7; D remains unclear. There are 13 residues in the CDR3. V was pared by 2 bases and J by 3 bases, with 8 bases between. This CDR3 reads CASSLYRFYEQYF. The DNA for the CDR3 is TGTGCCAGCAGTTTATACAGATTCTACGAGCAGTACTTC.

V gene TRBV18 combines with J gene TRBJ2-3; 8 bases line up with TRBD2. After removal of 5 bases from V and 9 bases from J, the junction contained 13 bases not matched to a gene. There are 15 residues in the CDR3. CDR1 KGHSH and CDR2 LQKENI come from the germline V gene. The CDR3 spells CASSASRGTSDTQYF. CDR3 nucleotide sequence: TGTGCCAGCTCAGCATCCCGAGGGACTAGTGACACGCAGTATTTT.

The chain is built from TRBV18 and TRBJ2-7; possible D gene TRBD2, 6 bases. Germline CDR1 reads KGHSH; CDR2 reads LQKENI. This CDR3 contains 13 residues. The ends were cut back, 3 bases at V and 1 base at J, with 7 bases in the middle. In DNA form, the CDR3 reads TGTGCCAGCTCACCGGGACTGTCCTACGAGCAGTACTTC. This codes for CASSPGLSYEQYF.

The V call is TRBV5-4, the J call TRBJ2-5; D perhaps matches TRBD1 (6 bases). This CDR3 has 14 residues. CDR1 and CDR2 from the germline V gene are SGHNT and YYREEE (reference sequence). Trimming took off 1 base at V and 2 bases at J, with 9 bases between the two ends. For the CDR3, the DNA is TGTGCCAGCAGCTTGAAGACAGGACAAGAGACCCAGTACTTC. This codes for CASSLKTGQETQYF.

CDR3 in amino acids: CASSLGRVGEKLFF. CDR3 nucleotide sequence: TGTGCCAGCAGTTTGGGCAGGGTAGGCGAAAAACTGTTTTTT. The chain joins TRBV6-6 to TRBJ1-4, with D tentatively TRBD1 (5 bases). Germline V gives CDR1 MNHNY, CDR2 SVGAGI (reference sequence). The CDR3 length is 14 residues. The V gene lost 4 bases and the J gene lost 8 bases, with 14 bases spanning the gap.

The rearrangement joins TRBV7-9 to TRBJ1-4, with TRBD1 matching over 8 bases. The V gene's germline CDR1 is SEHNR and CDR2 FQNEAQ (reference sequence). Trimming took 4 bases from V and 8 from J; bases not matched to a gene: 9. The CDR3 totals 15 residues. This CDR3 reads CASSSKAGGTEKLFF. In nucleotides, the CDR3 is TGTGCCAGCAGCTCGAAAGCAGGGGGCACGGAAAAACTGTTTTTT.

In DNA, the CDR3 is TGTGCCATCAGTGAACTTACCGTCCTGACTTTC. Protein: CAISELTVLTF. This chain uses TRBV10-3 with TRBJ2-6; unclear D gene. V dropped 3 bases and J dropped 12 bases, with 6 bases sitting between them. This CDR3 is 11 amino acids long. Germline assignment: CDR1 ENHRY and CDR2 SYGVKD.

CDR3 sequence (DNA): TGTGCCAGCAGCCCTCCAAGACTAGCGGGAGCCCCTAGCACAGATACGCAGTATTTT. Protein product: CASSPPRLAGAPSTDTQYF. The chain links TRBV3-1 (or the pseudogene TRBV3-2) to TRBJ2-3; 12 bases map to TRBD2. The CDR3 is 19 amino acids. V lost 4 bases, J lost 0 bases, and 11 bases stayed unmatched. Germline V CDR1 and CDR2: LGHDT, YNNKEL (reference sequence).

The CDR3 loop reads CATSRDPAGLAGVLNPSTDTQYF. The CDR3 bases are TGTGCCACCAGCAGAGATCCAGCGGGACTAGCGGGGGTCCTAAACCCTAGCACAGATACGCAGTATTTT. V is TRBV15 and J is TRBJ2-3, with TRBD2 matching 14 bases. Trimming took 0 bases from V and 0 from J; bases not matched to a gene: 17. There are 23 residues in the CDR3. Germline CDR1 and CDR2: LNHNV and YYDKDF (reference sequence).

The V gene is TRBV29-1, the J gene TRBJ2-5, with D perhaps given as TRBD1 or TRBD2 (5 bases each). Germline CDR1 and CDR2: SQVTM and ANQGSEA. The V end was cut by 4 bases, the J end by 5 bases, with 14 bases between. The CDR3 is made up of 13 amino acids. CDR3 nucleotide sequence: TGCAGCGTTGCACTCCGGGGCTTCGAGACCCAGTACTTC. As protein: CSVALRGFETQYF.

The chain has TRBV12-3 or TRBV12-4 and TRBJ1-3; D unresolved. The CDR3 contains 12 residues. Between the trimmed V and J ends, which lost 7 bases and 0 bases, there was a span of 4 bases. CDR3 sequence reads: CASNLSGNTIYF. The CDR3 nucleotides are TGTGCCAGCAACCTCTCTGGAAACACCATATATTTT.

This clone was seen a few times. The chain employs TRBV18 and TRBJ1-2; 9 nucleotides align to TRBD1. The CDR3 has 18 residues. Germline V gives CDR1 KGHSH, CDR2 LQKENI. V lost 3 bases, J lost 1 base, and 12 bases stayed unmatched. The CDR3 is CASSPLGTGNPFNYGYTF. The CDR3 DNA sequence: TGTGCCAGCTCACCGTTAGGGACAGGGAATCCCTTTAACTATGGCTACACCTTC. Together with reference TRBV18 and TRBJ1-2, the CDR3 gives the full variable domain: NAGVMQNPRHLVRRRGQEARLRCSPMKGHSHVYWYRQLPEEGLKFMVYLQKENIIDESGMPKERFSAEFPKEGPSILRIQQVVRGDSAAYFCASSPLGTGNPFNYGYTFGSGTRLTVV.

This chain joins TRBV2 and TRBJ2-1; a possible D gene is TRBD2 (6 bases). CDR1 is SNHLY and CDR2 is FYNNEI in the germline V gene. There are 16 residues in the CDR3. V lost 1 base and J lost 6, with 16 bases in between. This CDR3 reads CASSEGLAASGNEQFF. The DNA for the CDR3 is TGTGCCAGCAGTGAAGGGTTAGCGGCCTCGGGCAATGAGCAGTTCTTC. Using reference TRBV2 and TRBJ2-1 for the parts outside the CDR3, the full variable domain is EPEVTQTPSHQVTQMGQEVILRCVPISNHLYFYWYRQILGQKVEFLVSFYNNEISEKSEIFDDQFSVERPDGSNFTLKIRSTKLEDSAMYFCASSEGLAASGNEQFFGPGTRLTVL.

The chain recombines TRBV19 with TRBJ1-2, with D maybe TRBD1 (6 bases). The CDR3 loop spans 13 amino acids. Looked up from germline, CDR1 is LNHDA and CDR2 is SQIVND (reference sequence). V was cut by 7 bases and J by 4 bases, with 13 bases left in between. CDR3 protein: CASKYRAGYGYTF. For the CDR3, the DNA is TGTGCCAGTAAATACAGGGCTGGCTATGGCTACACCTTC.

The chain is built from TRBV19 and TRBJ2-2, with TRBD2 as a possible D gene (6 bases). The CDR3 runs 17 residues. The V gene lost 3 bases and the J gene lost 4 bases, with 18 bases spanning the gap. From germline, CDR1 is LNHDA and CDR2 SQIVND (reference sequence). This chain's CDR3 is CASSMRRGWVITGELFF. CDR3 sequence (DNA): TGTGCCAGTAGTATGAGGAGGGGTTGGGTCATCACCGGGGAGCTGTTTTTT.

The chain recombines TRBV7-9 with TRBJ1-5; no clear D. V lost 4 bases, J lost 2 bases, and 3 bases lay in between. This CDR3 comprises 12 residues. CDR1 and CDR2 (germline): SEHNR, FQNEAQ (reference sequence). The CDR3 region has the DNA TGTGCCAGCAGCTCAGGCAATCAGCCCCAGCATTTT. Its protein is CASSSGNQPQHF. The entire variable domain, with the rest obtained from reference TRBV7-9 and TRBJ1-5, is as follows: DTGVSQNPRHKITKRGQNVTFRCDPISEHNRLYWYRQTLGQGPEFLTYFQNEAQLEKSRLLSDRFSAERPKGSFSTLEIQRTEQGDSAMYLCASSSGNQPQHFGDGTRLSIL.

This chain links TRBV18 with TRBJ2-1; possible D gene TRBD2, 6 bases. Trimming removed 2 bases at V and 9 bases at J, with 14 bases between. Germline CDR1 and CDR2: KGHSH and LQKENI. The CDR3 spans 14 residues. CDR3 amino acids: CASSPGERGSEQFF. The CDR3 nucleotides are TGTGCCAGCTCACCAGGGGAACGGGGGAGTGAGCAGTTCTTC.

V gene TRBV4-1 combines with J gene TRBJ1-4, with unresolved D. The CDR3 has 15 amino acids. V lost 7 bases and J lost 0, with 12 bases in between. Germline-derived CDR1 and CDR2 are MGHRA and YSYEKL. CDR3 coding DNA: TGCGCCAGCAACCTTGGACCTTCAACTAATGAAAAACTGTTTTTT. It encodes CASNLGPSTNEKLFF.

This chain uses TRBV5-1 with TRBJ1-2; the match to TRBD1 covers 11 bases. The V gene end was trimmed by 2 bases and the J gene end by 7 bases; junction bases not matched to a gene: 7. The CDR3 consists of 15 residues. Looked up from germline, CDR1 is SGHRS and CDR2 is YFSETQ. This chain's CDR3 is CASSLDGQGAFGYTF. In nucleotides, the CDR3 is TGCGCCAGCAGCTTAGATGGACAGGGGGCGTTTGGCTACACCTTC.

The chain links TRBV30 to TRBJ1-2; 7 positions agree with TRBD1. This CDR3 has 10 residues. Germline loops: CDR1 GTSNPN, CDR2 SVGIG (reference sequence). V lost 7 bases, J lost 7 bases, and 3 bases stayed unmatched. The CDR3 loop reads CALTGTGYTF. The CDR3 coding sequence is TGTGCCTTGACAGGGACTGGCTACACCTTC.

The CDR3 nucleotides read TGCGCCAGCAGCTTGGACGGCGCCTCCTACGAGCAGTACTTC. This encodes CASSLDGASYEQYF. The genes are TRBV5-1 and TRBJ2-7; no clear D. The germline V gene has CDR1 SGHRS and CDR2 YFSETQ. This CDR3 has 14 residues. Trimming removed 0 bases at V and 0 bases at J, with 7 bases between.

The chain recombines TRBV5-1 with TRBJ1-3; TRBD1 might be the D (5 bases). The germline V gene encodes CDR1 SGHRS and CDR2 YFSETQ. Trimming shortened V by 7 bases and J by 2 bases, and 13 bases separated the two germline ends. The CDR3 is made up of 14 amino acids. The CDR3 sequence is CASGSGGAGNTIYF. CDR3 nucleotide sequence: TGCGCCAGCGGGTCTGGGGGTGCTGGAAACACCATATATTTT.

This sequence joins TRBV3-1 (or the pseudogene TRBV3-2) and TRBJ1-3, with 7 bases that match TRBD1. J was trimmed by 2 bases and V by 2 bases; bases with no gene match: 0. CDR1 is LGHDT, CDR2 YNNKEL, per germline (reference sequence). The CDR3 consists of 14 residues. The CDR3 bases are TGTGCCAGCAGCCAACAGGGGGCTGGAAACACCATATATTTT. Translating gives CASSQQGAGNTIYF.